This T cell receptor (beta chain) came from a study of technical replicates of blood from a handful of donors. Data came from immunoSEQ multiplex PCR; TCRdb stores just in-frame clones and leaves some out. Of about 80,000 clones listed, 90% to 95% were seen once; the top ten hold less than 0.4%. Germline V gives CDR1 SGDLS, CDR2 YYNGEE. The CDR3 loop spans 13 amino acids. Trimming shortened V by 0 bases and J by 5 bases, and 7 bases separated the two germline ends. The specimen was T cells isolated from PBMCs. This receptor was taken from a human donor in good health. The V call is TRBV9, the J call TRBJ2-3; D unclear. The CDR3: CASSVGPRDTQYF. CDR3 DNA sequence: TGTGCCAGCAGCGTAGGCCCTAGAGATACGCAGTATTTT. The full variable domain, in which reference TRBV9 and TRBJ2-3 provide the parts outside the CDR3, is DSGVTQTPKHLITATGQRVTLRCSPRSGDLSVYWYQQSLDQGLQFLIQYYNGEERAKGNILERFSAQQFPDLHSELNLSSLELGDSALYFCASSVGPRDTQYFGPGTRLTVL.